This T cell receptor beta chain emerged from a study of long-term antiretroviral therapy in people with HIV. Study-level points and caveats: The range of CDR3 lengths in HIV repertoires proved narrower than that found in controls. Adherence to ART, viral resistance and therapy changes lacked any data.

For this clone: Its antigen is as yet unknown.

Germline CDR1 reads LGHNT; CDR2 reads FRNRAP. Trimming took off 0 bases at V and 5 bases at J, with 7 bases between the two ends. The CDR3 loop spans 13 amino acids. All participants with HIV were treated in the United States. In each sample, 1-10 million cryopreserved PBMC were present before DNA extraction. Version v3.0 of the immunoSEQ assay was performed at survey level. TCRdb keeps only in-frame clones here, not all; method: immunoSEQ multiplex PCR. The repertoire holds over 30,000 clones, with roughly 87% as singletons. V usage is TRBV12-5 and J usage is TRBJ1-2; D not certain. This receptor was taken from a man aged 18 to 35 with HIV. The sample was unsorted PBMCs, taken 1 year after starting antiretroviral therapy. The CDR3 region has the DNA TGTGCTAGTGGTTTGGTAGTGGTATATGGCTACACCTTC. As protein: CASGLVVVYGYTF. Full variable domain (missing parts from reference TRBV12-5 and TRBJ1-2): DARVTQTPRHKVTEMGQEVTMRCQPILGHNTVFWYRQTMMQGLELLAYFRNRAPLDDSGMPKDRFSAEMPDATLATLKIQPSEPRDSAVYFCASGLVVVYGYTFGSGTRLTVV.